The rows below give T cell receptor beta chains drawn from one sample of a study of CD8+ T cells in alopecia areata. Assay: immunoSEQ multiplex PCR; the TCRdb copy retains only in-frame clones and omits some. The sample lists some 150,000 clones, approximately 56% occurring once. Sequenced material: CD8+ T cells sorted from blood. These receptors originate from a human donor in good health. The CDR3 runs from the conserved cysteine through the conserved F or W. Each record gives: D gene, V gene, J gene, clone size, CDR3 length, CDR3 protein, CDR3 DNA. D genes are given only for firm matches. The size of a clone is reported for some rows only, either as once, few or many, or as a class for expanded clones.

D gene: TRBD1; V gene: TRBV5-4; J gene: TRBJ1-2; clone size: NA; CDR3 length: 16; CDR3 protein: CASSLGWDTGDYGYTF; CDR3 DNA: TGTGCCAGCAGCTTGGGGTGGGACACAGGGGACTATGGCTACACCTTC
D gene: NA; V gene: TRBV7-6; J gene: TRBJ2-3; clone size: NA; CDR3 length: 13; CDR3 protein: CASSLGVGDTQYF; CDR3 DNA: TGTGCCAGCAGCTTAGGGGTTGGAGATACGCAGTATTTT
D gene: NA; V gene: TRBV11-2; J gene: TRBJ2-1; clone size: NA; CDR3 length: 18; CDR3 protein: CASSLVFEAGPIYNEQFF; CDR3 DNA: TGTGCCAGCAGCTTAGTTTTTGAGGCGGGCCCCATCTACAATGAGCAGTTCTTC
D gene: NA; V gene: TRBV7-9; J gene: TRBJ1-1; clone size: NA; CDR3 length: 17; CDR3 protein: CASSFTQGTSMNTEAFF; CDR3 DNA: TGTGCCAGCAGCTTCACACAGGGTACCAGCATGAACACTGAAGCTTTCTTT
D gene: NA; V gene: TRBV2; J gene: TRBJ2-5; clone size: few; CDR3 length: 13; CDR3 protein: CASSGLHLETQYF; CDR3 DNA: TGTGCCAGCAGCGGTCTCCATCTAGAGACCCAGTACTTC
D gene: TRBD1; V gene: TRBV4-1; J gene: TRBJ1-4; clone size: NA; CDR3 length: 12; CDR3 protein: CASSRDRTQLFF; CDR3 DNA: TGCGCCAGCAGCCGGGACAGGACACAACTGTTTTTT
D gene: TRBD1; V gene: TRBV6-6; J gene: TRBJ2-3; clone size: NA; CDR3 length: 16; CDR3 protein: CASSLNRGPSTDTQYF; CDR3 DNA: TGTGCCAGCAGTCTGAACAGGGGACCTAGCACAGATACGCAGTATTTT
D gene: NA; V gene: TRBV6-1; J gene: TRBJ2-7; clone size: NA; CDR3 length: 10; CDR3 protein: CASSLGEQYF; CDR3 DNA: TGTGCCAGCAGTCTAGGGGAGCAGTACTTC
D gene: NA; V gene: TRBV30; J gene: TRBJ2-7; clone size: NA; CDR3 length: 12; CDR3 protein: CAWTITGDEQYF; CDR3 DNA: TGTGCCTGGACTATCACAGGTGACGAGCAGTACTTC
D gene: NA; V gene: TRBV7-8; J gene: TRBJ2-5; clone size: NA; CDR3 length: 16; CDR3 protein: CASSSPHGQMQETQYF; CDR3 DNA: TGTGCCAGCAGCTCTCCCCACGGACAGATGCAAGAGACCCAGTACTTC
D gene: TRBD2; V gene: TRBV6-5; J gene: TRBJ2-1; clone size: NA; CDR3 length: 14; CDR3 protein: CASSWLAGINEQFF; CDR3 DNA: TGTGCCAGCAGTTGGCTAGCGGGAATCAATGAGCAGTTCTTC
D gene: NA; V gene: TRBV27; J gene: TRBJ2-3; clone size: NA; CDR3 length: 13; CDR3 protein: CASSILGLNTQYF; CDR3 DNA: TGTGCCAGCAGTATCCTCGGCCTCAATACGCAGTATTTT
D gene: NA; V gene: TRBV27; J gene: TRBJ2-1; clone size: NA; CDR3 length: 13; CDR3 protein: CASSLSSVNEQFF; CDR3 DNA: TGTGCCAGCAGTTTATCGTCAGTGAATGAGCAGTTCTTC
D gene: NA; V gene: TRBV27; J gene: TRBJ1-2; clone size: few; CDR3 length: 15; CDR3 protein: CASRHQGPTADGYTF; CDR3 DNA: TGTGCCAGCAGACACCAGGGTCCCACTGCAGATGGCTACACCTTC
D gene: TRBD2; V gene: TRBV6-1; J gene: TRBJ2-1; clone size: NA; CDR3 length: 15; CDR3 protein: CASKDGTSNYNEQFF; CDR3 DNA: TGTGCCAGCAAGGACGGGACTAGCAACTACAATGAGCAGTTCTTC
D gene: NA; V gene: TRBV15; J gene: TRBJ2-3; clone size: NA; CDR3 length: 17; CDR3 protein: CATSRDEAVLGADTQYF; CDR3 DNA: TGTGCCACCAGCAGAGACGAGGCCGTATTGGGTGCAGATACGCAGTATTTT
D gene: TRBD1; V gene: TRBV27; J gene: TRBJ2-7; clone size: NA; CDR3 length: 14; CDR3 protein: CASRPDRVSYEQYF; CDR3 DNA: TGTGCCAGCAGACCTGACAGGGTGTCCTACGAGCAGTACTTC
D gene: NA; V gene: TRBV7-9; J gene: TRBJ2-7; clone size: NA; CDR3 length: 16; CDR3 protein: CASSLGDSGGDYEQYF; CDR3 DNA: TGTGCCAGCAGCTTAGGTGATAGCGGAGGCGACTACGAGCAGTACTTC
D gene: NA; V gene: TRBV6-5; J gene: TRBJ2-7; clone size: NA; CDR3 length: 14; CDR3 protein: CASSPIPSSNEQYF; CDR3 DNA: TGTGCCAGCTCCCCAATCCCGTCCTCTAACGAGCAGTACTTC
D gene: TRBD2; V gene: TRBV16; J gene: TRBJ2-7; clone size: few; CDR3 length: 16; CDR3 protein: CASSRILAPNSYEQYF; CDR3 DNA: TGTGCCAGCAGCCGGATACTAGCGCCCAACTCCTACGAGCAGTACTTC
D gene: NA; V gene: TRBV4-1; J gene: TRBJ1-1; clone size: NA; CDR3 length: 14; CDR3 protein: CASSQVGGDPEAFF; CDR3 DNA: TGCGCCAGCAGCCAAGTGGGGGGGGATCCTGAAGCTTTCTTT
D gene: NA; V gene: TRBV30; J gene: TRBJ2-7; clone size: once; CDR3 length: 13; CDR3 protein: CAWNPGAAYEQYF; CDR3 DNA: TGTGCCTGGAATCCAGGGGCGGCCTACGAGCAGTACTTC
D gene: TRBD1; V gene: TRBV30; J gene: TRBJ1-2; clone size: NA; CDR3 length: 15; CDR3 protein: CAWRSRQGRNYGYTF; CDR3 DNA: TGTGCCTGGAGGTCCAGACAGGGGAGGAACTATGGCTACACCTTC
D gene: TRBD1; V gene: TRBV29-1; J gene: TRBJ1-1; clone size: NA; CDR3 length: 10; CDR3 protein: CSAQTGVAFF; CDR3 DNA: TGCAGCGCCCAGACAGGGGTAGCTTTCTTT
D gene: NA; V gene: TRBV11-2; J gene: TRBJ2-5; clone size: NA; CDR3 length: 14; CDR3 protein: CASMGDRGQETQYF; CDR3 DNA: TGTGCCAGCATGGGTGATCGGGGACAAGAGACCCAGTACTTC
D gene: TRBD1; V gene: TRBV27; J gene: TRBJ2-7; clone size: NA; CDR3 length: 16; CDR3 protein: CASSRFTGQGIYEQYF; CDR3 DNA: TGTGCCAGCAGCCGGTTTACGGGACAGGGAATTTACGAGCAGTACTTC
D gene: NA; V gene: TRBV29-1; J gene: TRBJ2-2; clone size: NA; CDR3 length: 15; CDR3 protein: CSVEQRRGNTGELFF; CDR3 DNA: TGCAGCGTTGAGCAGCGGAGGGGTAACACCGGGGAGCTGTTTTTT
D gene: NA; V gene: TRBV6-5; J gene: TRBJ2-3; clone size: NA; CDR3 length: 13; CDR3 protein: CASSMTTTDTQYF; CDR3 DNA: TGTGCCAGCAGTATGACTACGACAGATACGCAGTATTTT
D gene: TRBD2; V gene: TRBV19; J gene: TRBJ2-4; clone size: NA; CDR3 length: 13; CDR3 protein: CASSEREVDIQYF; CDR3 DNA: TGTGCCAGTTCGGAGCGGGAGGTTGACATTCAGTACTTC
D gene: NA; V gene: TRBV4-1; J gene: TRBJ2-3; clone size: NA; CDR3 length: 13; CDR3 protein: CASSPPRTDTQYF; CDR3 DNA: TGCGCCAGCAGCCCGCCGCGGACAGATACGCAGTATTTT
D gene: TRBD1; V gene: TRBV5-1; J gene: TRBJ2-1; clone size: NA; CDR3 length: 16; CDR3 protein: CASSALPGGSYNEQFF; CDR3 DNA: TGCGCCAGCAGTGCCCTCCCAGGGGGCTCCTACAATGAGCAGTTCTTC
D gene: TRBD1; V gene: TRBV5-1; J gene: TRBJ2-3; clone size: once; CDR3 length: 14; CDR3 protein: CASSNRGLGDTQYF; CDR3 DNA: TGCGCCAGCAGCAACAGGGGGCTTGGAGATACGCAGTATTTT
D gene: TRBD2; V gene: TRBV13; J gene: TRBJ2-2; clone size: NA; CDR3 length: 16; CDR3 protein: CASSDGLAANTGELFF; CDR3 DNA: TGTGCCAGCAGCGACGGACTAGCTGCGAACACCGGGGAGCTGTTTTTT
D gene: NA; V gene: TRBV30; J gene: TRBJ1-5; clone size: NA; CDR3 length: 14; CDR3 protein: CAWTPGRGDQPQHF; CDR3 DNA: TGTGCCTGGACCCCGGGCCGGGGGGATCAGCCCCAGCATTTT